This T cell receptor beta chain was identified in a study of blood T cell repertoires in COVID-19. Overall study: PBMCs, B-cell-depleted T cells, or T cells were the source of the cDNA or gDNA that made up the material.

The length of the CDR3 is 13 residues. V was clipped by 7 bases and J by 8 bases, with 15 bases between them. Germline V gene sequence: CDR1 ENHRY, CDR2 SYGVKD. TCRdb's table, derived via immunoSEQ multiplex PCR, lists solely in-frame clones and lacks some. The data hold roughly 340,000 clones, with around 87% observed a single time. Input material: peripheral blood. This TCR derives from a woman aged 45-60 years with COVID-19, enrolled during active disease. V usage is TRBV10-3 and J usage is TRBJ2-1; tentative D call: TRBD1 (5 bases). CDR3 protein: CAINSGFLDEQFF. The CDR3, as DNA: TGTGCCATCAATTCAGGGTTTTTAGATGAGCAGTTCTTC.